This entry is about one T cell receptor beta chain. The antigen is not known. TCRdb analysed the RT-PCR reads with MiXCR anew, one entry per CDR3 protein. The data hold about 190,000 distinct CDR3 sequences, with approximately 14% observed a single time. The data are from a study of response to subunit inactivated influenza vaccine. Germline values: CDR1 MNHEY, CDR2 SVGAGI. The junction had 4 bases not matched to a gene; V was cut back by 0 bases and J by 5 bases. The CDR3 is 16 residues long. Study-level results: A suggestion made by the authors is that each seasonal influenza vaccination recruits few new T cells.

Sequenced material: CD8+ T cells sorted from PBMCs, taken 5 days after vaccination. This rearrangement joins TRBV6-5 to TRBJ2-5; 12 bases line up with TRBD2. This clonotype originated in a man in his fifties who received an inactivated influenza vaccine. CDR3 nucleotides: TGTGCCAGCAGTTACTCCGGACTAGCGGGATCGGAGACCCAGTACTTC. Its protein is CASSYSGLAGSETQYF.